This record looks at one TCR beta chain sequence and its context. Its antigen is currently unknown. The method was immunoSEQ multiplex PCR; TCRdb's version includes in-frame clones alone and lacks a portion of them. The sample yields 76,000 or so clones, 80% to 90% seen once. This sample was taken from a study of OX40 agonist ivuxolimab in advanced cancers. Study background: In this cohort, patients received ivuxolimab, an agonistic anti-OX40 (CD134) antibody. Partial responses occurred in Three dose-escalation patients, one with hepatocellular carcinoma and two with cutaneous melanoma. Study-level results: Part of the nonresponder group also had normalized T-cell clonal expansion that was low. People who partly responded at 0.1-3.0 mg/kg had some of the least clonal expansion seen.

The CDR3 runs 15 residues. Trimming removed 3 bases at V and 2 bases at J, with 10 bases between. CDR1 is KGHSH, CDR2 LQKENI, per germline. The clonotype was recovered from an adult with an advanced solid tumor such as melanoma, head and neck, liver or kidney cancer. This rearrangement joins TRBV18 to TRBJ1-4, with a tentative D call TRBD1 (6 bases). This specimen consisted of CD4+ or CD8+ T cells sorted from blood, obtained in a trial of the OX40 agonist ivuxolimab. Here the CDR3 DNA reads TGTGCCAGCTCACCGCAGGGGACCACTAATGAAAAACTGTTTTTT. It encodes CASSPQGTTNEKLFF.